This T cell receptor (beta chain) was captured in a study of T-cell memory formation after mild COVID-19. TCRdb used MiXCR to reprocess the 5' RACE reads, holding one entry per CDR3 protein. The table has a few hundred thousand distinct CDR3 sequences, more than 15% seen once. The length of the CDR3 is 12 residues. V dropped 5 bases and J dropped 7; count of bases not matched to a gene: 4. The germline CDR1 and CDR2 sequences are MGHDK and SYGVNS. This clonotype turned up a few times. The genes are TRBV25-1 and TRBJ1-1, with 7 bases aligning to TRBD1. The sample taken for sequencing was PBMCs or a T cell subset sorted from them (not recorded which). This TCR was sampled from a man aged 18 to 30 who had mild COVID-19 (a few samples of this study predate the infection). Cell type and time point are not known. For the CDR3, the DNA is TGTGCCAGCAGTCAACAGGGGCTTGAAGCTTTCTTT. Amino acid sequence: CASSQQGLEAFF.